The source of this T cell receptor beta chain is a study of blood T cell repertoires in COVID-19. In the study overall: There were acute and convalescent COVID-19 samples, and they came from the United States, Italy and Spain. The cDNA or gDNA used as material had been derived from T cells, B-cell-depleted T cells, or PBMCs.

Germline CDR1 LGHDT, CDR2 YNNKEL (reference sequence). Between the trimmed V and J ends, which lost 3 bases and 7 bases, there was a span of 16 bases. This CDR3 is 15 amino acids long. Original analysis: Scientists estimated how many nucleated cells there were by amplifying reference gene primers. TCRdb's table, derived via immunoSEQ multiplex PCR, lists solely in-frame clones and lacks some. V and J calls and clone size come straight from that table; D and trimming were deduced from the DNA. The table records about 410,000 clones, about nine tenths of them present only once. The sequenced material came from peripheral blood. The rearrangement joins TRBV3-1 (or the pseudogene TRBV3-2) to TRBJ1-5; D ambiguous. This TCR derives from a woman in her 30s with active or convalescent COVID-19. The CDR3 DNA reads TGTGCCAGCAGCCACTCCTCTCGGGAACGCCAGCCCCAGCATTTT. This codes for CASSHSSRERQPQHF.